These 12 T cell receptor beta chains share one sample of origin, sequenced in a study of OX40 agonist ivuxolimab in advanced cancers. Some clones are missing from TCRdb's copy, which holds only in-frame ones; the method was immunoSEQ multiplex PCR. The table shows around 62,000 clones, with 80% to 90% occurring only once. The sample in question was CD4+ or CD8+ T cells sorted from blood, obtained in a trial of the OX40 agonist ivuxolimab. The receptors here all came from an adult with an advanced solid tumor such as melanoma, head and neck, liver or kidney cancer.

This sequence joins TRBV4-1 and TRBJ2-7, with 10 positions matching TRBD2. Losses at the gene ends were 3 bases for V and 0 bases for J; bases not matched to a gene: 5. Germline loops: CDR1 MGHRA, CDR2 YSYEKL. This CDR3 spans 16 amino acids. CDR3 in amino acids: CASSHLSSGSSYEQYF. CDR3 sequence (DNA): TGCGCCAGCAGCCACCTGTCTAGCGGGAGCTCCTACGAGCAGTACTTC.

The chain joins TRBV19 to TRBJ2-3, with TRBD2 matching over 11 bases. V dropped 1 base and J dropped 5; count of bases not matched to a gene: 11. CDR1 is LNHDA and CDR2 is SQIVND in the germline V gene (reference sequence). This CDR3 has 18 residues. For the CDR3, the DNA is TGTGCCAGTAGTATAGTGACCTCCCTAGCGGGAGGAGGAGATACGCAGTATTTT. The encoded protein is CASSIVTSLAGGGDTQYF.

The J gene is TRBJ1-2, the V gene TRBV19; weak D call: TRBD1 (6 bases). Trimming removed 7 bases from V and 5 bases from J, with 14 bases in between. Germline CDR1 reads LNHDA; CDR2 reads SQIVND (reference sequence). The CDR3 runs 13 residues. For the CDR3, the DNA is TGTGCCAGTACTGATACAGGGTTATATGGCTACACCTTC. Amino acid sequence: CASTDTGLYGYTF.

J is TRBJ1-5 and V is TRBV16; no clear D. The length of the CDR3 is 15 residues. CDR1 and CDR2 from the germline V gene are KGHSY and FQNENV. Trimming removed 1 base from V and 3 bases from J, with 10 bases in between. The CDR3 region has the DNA TGTGCCAGCAGCCAATTGGTCATGATCAATCAGCCCCAGCATTTT. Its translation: CASSQLVMINQPQHF.

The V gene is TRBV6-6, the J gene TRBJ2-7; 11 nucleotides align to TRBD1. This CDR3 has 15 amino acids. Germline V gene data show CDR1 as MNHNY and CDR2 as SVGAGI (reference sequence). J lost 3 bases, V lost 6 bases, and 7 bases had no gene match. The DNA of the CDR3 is TGTGCCAGCAGACATTGGACAGGGGGCTTCTACGAGCAGTACTTC. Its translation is CASRHWTGGFYEQYF.

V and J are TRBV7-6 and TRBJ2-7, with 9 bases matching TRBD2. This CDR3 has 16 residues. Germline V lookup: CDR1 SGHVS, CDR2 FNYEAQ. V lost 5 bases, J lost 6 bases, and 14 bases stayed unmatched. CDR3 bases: TGTGCCAGCAGCCTTCGGGGGAGGAGCGGGAGGACCGAGCAGTACTTC. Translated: CASSLRGRSGRTEQYF.

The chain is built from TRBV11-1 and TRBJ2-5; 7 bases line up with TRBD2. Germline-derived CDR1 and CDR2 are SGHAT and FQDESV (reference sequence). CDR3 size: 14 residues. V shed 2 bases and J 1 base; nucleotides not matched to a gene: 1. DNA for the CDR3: TGTGCCAGCAGCTTAACTAGCGCCCAAGAGACCCAGTACTTC. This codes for CASSLTSAQETQYF. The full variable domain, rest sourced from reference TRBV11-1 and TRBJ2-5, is EAEVAQSPRYKITEKSQAVAFWCDPISGHATLYWYRQILGQGPELLVQFQDESVVDDSQLPKDRFSAERLKGVDSTLKIQPAELGDSAMYLCASSLTSAQETQYFGPGTRLLVL.

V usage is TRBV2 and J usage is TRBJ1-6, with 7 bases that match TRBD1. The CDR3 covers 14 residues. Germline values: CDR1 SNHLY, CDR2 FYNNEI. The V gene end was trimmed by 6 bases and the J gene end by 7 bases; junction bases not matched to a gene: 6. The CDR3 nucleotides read TGTGCCAGCAGGGGGACAGTGACCAATTCACCCCTCCACTTT. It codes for CASRGTVTNSPLHF.

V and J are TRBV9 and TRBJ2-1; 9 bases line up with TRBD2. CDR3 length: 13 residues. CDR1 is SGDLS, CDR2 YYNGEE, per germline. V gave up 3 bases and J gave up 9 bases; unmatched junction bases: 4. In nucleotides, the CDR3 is TGTGCCAGCAGCGGAGGTAGCGGGAGTGAGCAGTTCTTC. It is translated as CASSGGSGSEQFF. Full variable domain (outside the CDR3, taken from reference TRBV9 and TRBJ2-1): DSGVTQTPKHLITATGQRVTLRCSPRSGDLSVYWYQQSLDQGLQFLIQYYNGEERAKGNILERFSAQQFPDLHSELNLSSLELGDSALYFCASSGGSGSEQFFGPGTRLTVL.

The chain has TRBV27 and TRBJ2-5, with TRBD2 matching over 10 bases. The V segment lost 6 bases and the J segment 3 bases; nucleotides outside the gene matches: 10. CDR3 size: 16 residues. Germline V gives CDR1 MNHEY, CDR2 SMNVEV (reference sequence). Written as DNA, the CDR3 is TGTGCCAGCAGATCAGGCGGACTAGCGGTCAAAGAGACCCAGTACTTC. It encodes CASRSGGLAVKETQYF.

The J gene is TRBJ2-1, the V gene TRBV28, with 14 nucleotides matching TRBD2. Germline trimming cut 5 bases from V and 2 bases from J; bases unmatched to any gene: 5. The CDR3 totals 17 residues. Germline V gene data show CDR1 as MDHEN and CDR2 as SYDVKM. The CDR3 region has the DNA TGTGCCAGCAGTACCCGGACTAGCGGGGGGACCTACAATGAGCAGTTCTTC. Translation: CASSTRTSGGTYNEQFF.

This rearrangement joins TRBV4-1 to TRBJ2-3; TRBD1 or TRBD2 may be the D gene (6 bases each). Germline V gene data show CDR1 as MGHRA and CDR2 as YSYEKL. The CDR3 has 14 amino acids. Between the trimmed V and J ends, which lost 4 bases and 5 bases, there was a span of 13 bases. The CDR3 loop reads CASSPGGPGDTQYF. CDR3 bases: TGCGCCAGCAGCCCCGGGGGCCCCGGAGATACGCAGTATTTT.